These T cell receptor beta chains were read from a single sample in a study of CD8+ T cells in alopecia areata. The table came from immunoSEQ multiplex PCR; TCRdb's copy has only in-frame clones and leaves some out. The table lists roughly 190,000 clones, roughly 60% of them singletons. Specimen: CD4+ T cells sorted from blood, collected at week 24, from a patient treated with tofacitinib. These receptors originate from a human donor with alopecia areata. The CDR3 runs from the conserved cysteine through the conserved F or W. The D gene is left open where the match is weak. Expanded clones are given a class, and other clones once, few, many or no size at all.

j_call	clone_size	d_call	v_call	cdr3_aa	cdr3_nt
TRBJ1-4	few	-	TRBV14	CASSRGGHEKLFF	TGTGCCAGCAGCCGTGGGGGACACGAAAAACTGTTTTTT
TRBJ1-5	-	TRBD1	TRBV27	CASSGTGLGNQPQHF	TGTGCCAGCAGCGGGACAGGGTTGGGGAATCAGCCCCAGCATTTT
TRBJ1-1	-	-	TRBV30	CAWRSFITEAFF	TGTGCCTGGAGAAGCTTCATCACTGAAGCTTTCTTT
TRBJ2-7	-	TRBD1	TRBV9	CASSPRDRGRYEQYF	TGTGCCAGCAGCCCCCGGGACAGGGGAAGGTACGAGCAGTACTTC
TRBJ2-7	few	-	TRBV25-1	CASRGFREQYF	TGTGCCAGCCGGGGGTTCCGGGAGCAGTACTTC
TRBJ2-3	few	TRBD2	TRBV6-6	CASMDSGGPDTQYF	TGTGCCAGCATGGATAGCGGGGGCCCAGATACGCAGTATTTT
TRBJ2-7	few	-	TRBV29-1	CSVEPPREQYF	TGCAGCGTTGAGCCCCCACGAGAGCAGTACTTC
TRBJ2-6	few	-	TRBV6-6	CASTPPSSGANVLTF	TGTGCCAGCACGCCCCCGAGCTCTGGGGCCAACGTCCTGACTTTC
TRBJ2-5	few	-	TRBV7-2	CASSLGQRETQYF	TGTGCCAGCAGCTTAGGGCAGCGAGAGACCCAGTACTTC
TRBJ2-3	few	-	TRBV29-1	CSATWDTQYF	TGCAGCGCAACCTGGGATACGCAGTATTTT
TRBJ1-6	-	TRBD1	TRBV13	CASSEQGNSPLHF	TGTGCCAGCAGCGAACAGGGGAATTCACCCCTCCACTTT
TRBJ2-5	-	-	TRBV2	CASSGEVQETQYF	TGTGCCAGCAGTGGGGAGGTTCAAGAGACCCAGTACTTC
TRBJ2-7	few	-	TRBV6-5	CASSYSIQGSYEQYF	TGTGCCAGCAGTTACTCGATCCAGGGGTCCTACGAGCAGTACTTC
TRBJ1-2	once	TRBD1	TRBV20-1	CSAGTGERYTF	TGCAGTGCCGGGACAGGGGAGCGCTACACCTTC
TRBJ2-5	few	-	TRBV29-1	CSVGDRQETQYF	TGCAGCGTTGGAGACCGCCAAGAGACCCAGTACTTC
TRBJ2-7	-	-	TRBV5-5	CASSLTPGQGLYEQYF	TGTGCCAGCAGCTTGACCCCCGGGCAGGGTCTGTACGAGCAGTACTTC
TRBJ1-1	-	-	TRBV27	CESRGRSMNTEAFF	TGCGAATCCCGGGGCAGATCAATGAACACTGAAGCTTTCTTT
TRBJ1-1	-	TRBD1	TRBV19	CASRPGTGYSGTEAFF	TGTGCCAGTAGACCCGGGACAGGGTATAGTGGCACTGAAGCTTTCTTT
TRBJ2-3	-	TRBD2	TRBV25-1	CASSATSGSTDTQYF	TGTGCCAGCAGTGCCACTAGCGGCAGCACAGATACGCAGTATTTT
TRBJ2-5	-	TRBD1	TRBV27	CASSSILFDRDQETQYF	TGTGCCAGCAGTTCCATTCTCTTCGACAGGGACCAAGAGACCCAGTACTTC
TRBJ1-2	-	TRBD1	TRBV2	CASGGQGFVGGYTF	TGTGCCAGCGGGGGACAGGGATTTGTCGGAGGCTACACCTTC
TRBJ1-6	once	-	TRBV5-1	CASLNSPLHF	TGCGCCAGTCTTAACTCACCCCTCCACTTT
TRBJ2-3	-	TRBD2	TRBV27	CASSLAGLAGGDTQYF	TGTGCCAGCAGTTTAGCCGGACTAGCGGGGGGAGATACGCAGTATTTT
TRBJ2-4	few	-	TRBV30	CAWKEAKNIQYF	TGTGCCTGGAAGGAAGCCAAAAACATTCAGTACTTC
TRBJ2-3	few	TRBD2	TRBV18	CASSPGLANTDTQYF	TGTGCCAGCTCACCCGGACTAGCGAACACAGATACGCAGTATTTT
TRBJ1-4	-	TRBD1	TRBV2	CASRDSTGDNEKLFF	TGTGCCAGCAGGGACTCGACAGGGGACAATGAAAAACTGTTTTTT
TRBJ1-1	-	-	TRBV5-6	CASSLISGPNTEAFF	TGTGCCAGCAGCTTGATATCCGGGCCGAACACTGAAGCTTTCTTT
TRBJ1-5	-	-	TRBV6-5	CASSSQDQPGRPQHF	TGTGCCAGCAGTTCCCAAGATCAGCCGGGACGGCCCCAGCATTTT
TRBJ1-1	-	-	TRBV15	CATSRDQAGGRFF	TGTGCCACCAGCAGAGATCAGGCGGGGGGGCGCTTCTTT
TRBJ1-6	-	-	TRBV7-6	CASSSTGSSYNSPLHF	TGTGCCAGCAGCTCAACTGGGAGCTCCTATAATTCACCCCTCCACTTT
TRBJ1-6	-	-	TRBV18	CASFLTLHF	TGTGCCAGCTTTCTAACCCTCCACTTT
TRBJ1-4	few	-	TRBV29-1	CSVGPTNEKLFF	TGCAGCGTTGGTCCAACTAATGAAAAACTGTTTTTT
TRBJ2-3	-	TRBD1	TRBV6-5	CASSYVRGPGTDTQYF	TGTGCCAGCAGTTACGTTAGGGGGCCCGGAACAGATACGCAGTATTTT
TRBJ1-2	-	-	TRBV4-3	CASSQDPIRGYTF	TGCGCCAGCAGCCAAGATCCGATCAGGGGCTACACCTTC
TRBJ2-7	few	TRBD2	TRBV29-1	CSVAGGTPYEQYF	TGCAGCGTCGCGGGGGGTACTCCCTACGAGCAGTACTTC
TRBJ2-3	-	-	TRBV5-1	CASSLGGASTDTQYF	TGCGCCAGCAGCTTGGGAGGGGCAAGCACAGATACGCAGTATTTT